These 3 T cell receptor beta chains were sequenced from one sample in a study of read filtering for tumor transcriptome and immune sequencing. From 350 to 500 ng of RNA, a library with molecular barcoded alpha/delta and beta/gamma adaptors was made. Via MiXCR, TCRdb re-called the reads, giving one row per CDR3 protein. There are around 48,000 distinct CDR3 sequences in the sample; roughly a fifth occur only once, and 15% to 17% lies in the top ten. The sequenced material came from a population of CD138-negative cells sorted from bone marrow. The receptors shown here come from a donor aged 40 or older with multiple myeloma.

For this clonotype: A much more abundant neighbour one base away suggests this may be a read error. The chain uses TRBV7-2 and TRBJ2-2; TRBD2 might be the D (5 bases). CDR3 length: 14 residues. Between the trimmed V and J ends, which lost 4 bases and 6 bases, there was a span of 12 bases. CDR1 is SGHTA, CDR2 FQGNSA, per germline. In nucleotides, the CDR3 is TGTGCCAGCAGCTCATCGGAGGATCCCGGGGAGCTGTTTTTT. Encoded protein: CASSSSEDPGELFF.

This clonotype was found many times. The rearrangement joins TRBV9 to TRBJ1-1, with 9 bases identical to TRBD1. The CDR3 consists of 16 residues. Germline-derived CDR1 and CDR2 are SGDLS and YYNGEE. With V trimmed by 4 bases and J by 1 base, 8 bases remained unmatched. CDR3 nucleotides: TGTGCCAGCAGCACTTCCGGGACAGGGTCGAACACTGAAGCTTTCTTT. This translates into CASSTSGTGSNTEAFF.

In regard to this clonotype: A much larger clone is a single base away; this may be a read error. CDR3 amino acids: CASTLDSTDTQHF. In DNA, the CDR3 is TGTGCCAGCACCCTAGACAGCACAGATACGCAGCATTTT. The chain uses TRBV6-6 and TRBJ2-3; possibly TRBD1 for D (5 bases). The J call may not be correct, given that the DNA end is closer to TRBJ1-5. Germline lookup yields CDR1 MNHNY and CDR2 SVGAGI (reference sequence). This CDR3 comprises 13 residues.